This T cell receptor beta chain was identified during a study of blood T cell repertoires in COVID-19. Original handling: Reference gene primer amplification in the assay estimated nucleated cell counts. Some clones are missing from TCRdb's copy, which holds only in-frame ones; the method was immunoSEQ multiplex PCR. V and J calls and clone size are copied from that table; D and trimming were computed from the DNA. Here the sample spans roughly 100,000 clones, 80% being singletons. This CDR3 contains 12 residues. Trimming left V 1 base short and J 8 bases short, with 6 bases between. Germline loops: CDR1 MDHEN, CDR2 SYDVKM.

The chain employs TRBV28 and TRBJ1-5; D may be TRBD1 (5 bases). Sequencing was done on a sample of peripheral blood. The clonotype was recovered from a human donor in a cohort sampled during active COVID-19. As DNA, the CDR3 is TGTGCCAGCAGTTTATTAGGGGAGCCCCAGCATTTT. As protein: CASSLLGEPQHF.